This T cell receptor beta chain was obtained from a study of T cells in Graves' hyperthyroidism and ophthalmopathy. There are a few counts of this clonotype. Amplification targeted TCR beta CDR3 regions from RNA transcripts. Using the HTBI primer set, a first-round RT-PCR was run on the TCR CDR3. TCRdb independently ran MiXCR on the multiplex PCR reads; one entry per CDR3 protein. The table has 700,000 or so distinct CDR3 sequences, 15% to 20% seen once. The CDR3 is 15 residues long. V was clipped by 4 bases and J by 5 bases, with 19 bases between them. Per germline, CDR1 SQVTM and CDR2 ANQGSEA. This TCR came from a man younger than 30 with Graves' hyperthyroidism. The sample comprised blood. The chain has TRBV29-1 and TRBJ2-3; no clear D. The CDR3 DNA reads TGCAGCGTTGTGGAATATCCCATTAAGGAAGATACGCAGTATTTT. This gives the protein CSVVEYPIKEDTQYF.